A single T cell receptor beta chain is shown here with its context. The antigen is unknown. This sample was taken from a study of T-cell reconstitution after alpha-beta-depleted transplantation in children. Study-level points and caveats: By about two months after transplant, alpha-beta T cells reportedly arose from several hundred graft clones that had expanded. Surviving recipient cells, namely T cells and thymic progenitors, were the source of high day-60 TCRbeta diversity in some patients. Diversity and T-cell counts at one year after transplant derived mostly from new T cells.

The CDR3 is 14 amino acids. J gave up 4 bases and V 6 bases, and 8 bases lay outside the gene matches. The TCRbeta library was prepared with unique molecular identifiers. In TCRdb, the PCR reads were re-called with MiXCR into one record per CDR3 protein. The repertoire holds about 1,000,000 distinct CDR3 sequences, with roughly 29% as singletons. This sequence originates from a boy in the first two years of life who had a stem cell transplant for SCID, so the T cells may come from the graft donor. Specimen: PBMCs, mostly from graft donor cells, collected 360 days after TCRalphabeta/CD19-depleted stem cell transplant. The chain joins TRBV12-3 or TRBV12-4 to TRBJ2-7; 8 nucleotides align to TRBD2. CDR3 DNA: TGTGCCAGCAGCCCCGGGACTAGTATTTACGAGCAGTACTTC. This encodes CASSPGTSIYEQYF.